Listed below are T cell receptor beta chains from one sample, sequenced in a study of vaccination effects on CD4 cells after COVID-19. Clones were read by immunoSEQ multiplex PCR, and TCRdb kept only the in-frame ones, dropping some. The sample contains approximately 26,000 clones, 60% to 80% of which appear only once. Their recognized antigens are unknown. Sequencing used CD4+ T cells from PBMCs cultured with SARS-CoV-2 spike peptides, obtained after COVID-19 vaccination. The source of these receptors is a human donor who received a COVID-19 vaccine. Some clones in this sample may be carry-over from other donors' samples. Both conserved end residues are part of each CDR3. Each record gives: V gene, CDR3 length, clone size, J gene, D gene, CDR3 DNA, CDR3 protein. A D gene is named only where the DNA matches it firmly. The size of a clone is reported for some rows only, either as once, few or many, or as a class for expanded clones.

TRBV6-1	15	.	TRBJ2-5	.	TGTGCCAGCAGTGAACGGGGAGAAGCACAAGAGACCCAGTACTTC	CASSERGEAQETQYF
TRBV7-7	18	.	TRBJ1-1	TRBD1	TGTGCCAGCAGCTCCCAACCCCCGGGACAGGGATTGAACACTGAAGCTTTCTTT	CASSSQPPGQGLNTEAFF
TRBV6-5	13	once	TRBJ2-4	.	TGTGCCAGCAGTTCCACGCAGGGTAACATTCAGTACTTC	CASSSTQGNIQYF
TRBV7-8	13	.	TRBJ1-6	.	TGTGCCAGCAGCCTGACTCTGGATTCACCCCTCCACTTT	CASSLTLDSPLHF
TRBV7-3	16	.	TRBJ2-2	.	TGTGCCAGCAGCTCCACCGGGACCCAAAACACCGGGGAGCTGTTTTTT	CASSSTGTQNTGELFF
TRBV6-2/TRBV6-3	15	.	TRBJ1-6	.	TGTGCCAGCAGTTACTCGACCACAGGGAACTCACCCCTCCACTTT	CASSYSTTGNSPLHF
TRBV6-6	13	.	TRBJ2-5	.	TGTGCCAGCAGTCCCGACGGGAGAGAGACCCAGTACTTC	CASSPDGRETQYF
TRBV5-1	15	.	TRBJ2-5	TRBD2	TGCGCCAGCAGCTTTAGCGGGGGGGCCTTGGAGACCCAGTACTTC	CASSFSGGALETQYF
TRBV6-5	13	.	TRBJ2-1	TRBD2	TGTGCCAGCAGTTACCGACTAGCCTTCGAGCAGTTCTTC	CASSYRLAFEQFF
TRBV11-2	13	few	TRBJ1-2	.	TGTGCCAGCAGCTTAGGGGAGAGCTATGGCTACACCTTC	CASSLGESYGYTF
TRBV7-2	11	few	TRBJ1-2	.	TGTGCCAGCAGCTTGACCTATGGCTACACCTTC	CASSLTYGYTF
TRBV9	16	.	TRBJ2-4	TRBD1	TGTGCCAGCAGCGTATCCACAGGGGGCGATTGGAACATTCAGTACTTC	CASSVSTGGDWNIQYF
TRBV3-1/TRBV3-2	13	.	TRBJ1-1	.	TGTGCCAGCAGCCGGGACGGGAACACTGAAGCTTTCTTT	CASSRDGNTEAFF
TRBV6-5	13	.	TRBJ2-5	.	TGTGCCAGCAGACTTAGCGGTGTGGAGACCCAGTACTTC	CASRLSGVETQYF
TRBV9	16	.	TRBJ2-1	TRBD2	TGTGCCAGCAGCTACGACCCGGGACTAGCGGGGAATGAGCAGTTCTTC	CASSYDPGLAGNEQFF
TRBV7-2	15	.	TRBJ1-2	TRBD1	TGTGCCAGCAGCTTATCTCACAGGGGAAAACTTGGCTACACCTTC	CASSLSHRGKLGYTF
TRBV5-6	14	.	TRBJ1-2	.	TGTGCCAGCAGCTCCCCTGACACGGCCTATGGCTACACCTTC	CASSSPDTAYGYTF
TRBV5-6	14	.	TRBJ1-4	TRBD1	TGTGCCAGCAGCCCGGACAGGGGTAATGAAAAACTGTTTTTT	CASSPDRGNEKLFF
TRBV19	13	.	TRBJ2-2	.	TGTGCCAGTAGTATGCAGTTCACCGGGGAGCTGTTTTTT	CASSMQFTGELFF
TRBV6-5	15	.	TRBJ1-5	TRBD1	TGTGCCAGCAGGGACAGGGGGCGATTAAATCAGCCCCAGCATTTT	CASRDRGRLNQPQHF
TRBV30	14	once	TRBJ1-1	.	TGTGCCTGGAGGAGGCAGGGAGGAGGTTCTGAAGCTTTCTTT	CAWRRQGGGSEAFF
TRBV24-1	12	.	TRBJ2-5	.	TGTGCCACCGCGACAGAACAAGAGACCCAGTACTTC	CATATEQETQYF
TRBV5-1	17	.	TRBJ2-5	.	TGCGCCAGCAGCGCCGGAGCCGGACAGTCACCCCAAGAGACCCAGTACTTC	CASSAGAGQSPQETQYF
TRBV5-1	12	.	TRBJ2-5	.	TGCGCCAGCAGCTTGGATCGAGAGACCCAGTACTTC	CASSLDRETQYF
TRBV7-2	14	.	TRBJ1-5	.	TGTGCCAGCAGCCGCCGGAGGGCTGATCAGCCCCAGCATTTT	CASSRRRADQPQHF
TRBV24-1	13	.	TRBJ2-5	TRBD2	TGTGCCACCAGCGACGGGGGGGAGGAGACCCAGTACTTC	CATSDGGEETQYF
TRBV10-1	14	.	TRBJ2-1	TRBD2	TGCGCCAGCAGTGAGTCGCCAGCGGGGACTAGCAGGTTCTTC	CASSESPAGTSRFF
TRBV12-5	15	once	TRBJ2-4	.	TGTGCTAGTGGGGGCCTGGGGGCGCGGGAAAACATTCAGTACTTC	CASGGLGARENIQYF
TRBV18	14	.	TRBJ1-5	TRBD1	TGTGCCAGCTCGTTGGACAGGGGGTATCAGCCCCAGCATTTT	CASSLDRGYQPQHF
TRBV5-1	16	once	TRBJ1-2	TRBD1	TGCGCCAGCAGCTTTGGGACAGGGGACCTAACCTATGGCTACACCTTC	CASSFGTGDLTYGYTF
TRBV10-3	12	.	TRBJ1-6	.	TGTGCCATCAGACATGATAATTCACCCCTCCACTTT	CAIRHDNSPLHF
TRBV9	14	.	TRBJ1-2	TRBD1	TGTGCCAGCAGCTCAACAGGGGCTAACTATGGCTACACCTTC	CASSSTGANYGYTF
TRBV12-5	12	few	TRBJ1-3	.	TGTGCTAGTGGTTCGGAGGGAAACACCATATATTTT	CASGSEGNTIYF
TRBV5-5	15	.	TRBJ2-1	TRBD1	TGTGCCAGCAGCTTGTTGCAGGGGGTGGGCAATGAGCAGTTCTTC	CASSLLQGVGNEQFF
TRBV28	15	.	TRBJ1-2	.	TGTGCCAGCAGCCCCGGGCAGGCAAGAGCGAGTGGCTACACCTTC	CASSPGQARASGYTF
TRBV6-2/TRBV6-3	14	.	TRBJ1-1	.	TGTGCCAGCAGTTCTAGGGCTGTTGTCGGTGAAGCTTTCTTT	CASSSRAVVGEAFF
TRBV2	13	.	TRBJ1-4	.	TGTGCCAGCAAACAAGACCTTCGGGCAAAACTGTTTTTT	CASKQDLRAKLFF
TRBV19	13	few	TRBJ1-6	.	TGTGCCAGTAGGAAGAGGTTCGATTCACCCCTCCACTTT	CASRKRFDSPLHF
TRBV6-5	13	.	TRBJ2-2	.	TGTGCCAGCAGTTACTCCATAAGGCGGGAGCTGTTTTTT	CASSYSIRRELFF
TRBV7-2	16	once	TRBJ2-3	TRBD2	TGTGCCAGCAGCTTAACCGGACTAGCGGGGGGGGGTACGCAGTATTTT	CASSLTGLAGGGTQYF
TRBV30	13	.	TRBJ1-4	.	TGTGCCTGGCGTGCTTCGGCTAATGAAAAACTGTTTTTT	CAWRASANEKLFF
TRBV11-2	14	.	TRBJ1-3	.	TGTGCCAGCAGCCCTCAGCTCTCTGGAAACACCATATATTTT	CASSPQLSGNTIYF
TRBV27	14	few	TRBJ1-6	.	TGTGCCAGCACCCCCACAGGGCATAATTCACCCCTCCACTTT	CASTPTGHNSPLHF
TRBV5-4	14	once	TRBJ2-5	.	TGTGCCAGCAGCCCACCAGGGTCCCCGGAGACCCAGTACTTC	CASSPPGSPETQYF
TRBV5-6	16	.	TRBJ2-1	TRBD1	TGTGCCAGCAGCCTTACCACAGGGGCAACCTACAATGAGCAGTTCTTC	CASSLTTGATYNEQFF
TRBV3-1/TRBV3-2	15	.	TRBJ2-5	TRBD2	TGTGCCAGCAGCCAAGCAGCGGGGGCACAAGAGACCCAGTACTTC	CASSQAAGAQETQYF
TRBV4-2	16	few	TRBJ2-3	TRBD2	TGTGCCAGCAGCCAAATGGGACTAGCGGGTACAGATACGCAGTATTTT	CASSQMGLAGTDTQYF
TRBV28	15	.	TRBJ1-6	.	TGTGCCAGCAGTAGCTCACAGGGTTATAATTCACCCCTCCACTTT	CASSSSQGYNSPLHF
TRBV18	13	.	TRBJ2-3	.	TGTGCCAGCTCACCGGGGACTGCGGATACGCAGTATTTT	CASSPGTADTQYF
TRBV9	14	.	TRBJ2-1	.	TGTGCCAGCAGCAGGGGGTTTCTGTACAATGAGCAGTTCTTC	CASSRGFLYNEQFF
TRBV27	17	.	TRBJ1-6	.	TGTGCCAGCAGTTTATCTCCAGGAGGCGGTAGTAATTCACCCCTCCACTTT	CASSLSPGGGSNSPLHF
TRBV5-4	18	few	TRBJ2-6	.	TGTGCCAGCAGCTTGGCCTGGGAAACAGGCTCTGGGGCCAACGTCCTGACTTTC	CASSLAWETGSGANVLTF
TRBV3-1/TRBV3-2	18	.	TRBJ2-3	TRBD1	TGTGCCAGCAGCCCTGGGACAGGGTTTAACCTTAGGACAGATACGCAGTATTTT	CASSPGTGFNLRTDTQYF